This TCR beta chain was recovered during a study of blood T cell repertoires in COVID-19. Per the germline V gene, CDR1 is LNHDA and CDR2 is SQIVND (reference sequence). The V segment lost 4 bases and the J segment 5 bases; nucleotides outside the gene matches: 3. The CDR3 consists of 15 residues. Per the original methods: Cell counts per sample came from amplifying reference gene primers. The assay was immunoSEQ multiplex PCR, and TCRdb's table has in-frame clones only and misses some. The DNA was the basis for D and trimming; V, J and clone size are from that table. The sample has about 60,000 clones; around 90% are singletons.

What was sequenced was peripheral blood. The origin of this receptor is a man aged 55-75 years with active COVID-19. The J gene is TRBJ2-2, the V gene TRBV19, with TRBD2 matching 11 bases. For the CDR3, the DNA is TGTGCCAGTAGTAAGACTAGCGGGATGACCGGGGAGCTGTTTTTT. It translates to CASSKTSGMTGELFF. Full variable domain (missing parts from reference TRBV19 and TRBJ2-2): DGGITQSPKYLFRKEGQNVTLSCEQNLNHDAMYWYRQDPGQGLRLIYYSQIVNDFQKGDIAEGYSVSREKKESFPLTVTSAQKNPTAFYLCASSKTSGMTGELFFGEGSRLTVL.